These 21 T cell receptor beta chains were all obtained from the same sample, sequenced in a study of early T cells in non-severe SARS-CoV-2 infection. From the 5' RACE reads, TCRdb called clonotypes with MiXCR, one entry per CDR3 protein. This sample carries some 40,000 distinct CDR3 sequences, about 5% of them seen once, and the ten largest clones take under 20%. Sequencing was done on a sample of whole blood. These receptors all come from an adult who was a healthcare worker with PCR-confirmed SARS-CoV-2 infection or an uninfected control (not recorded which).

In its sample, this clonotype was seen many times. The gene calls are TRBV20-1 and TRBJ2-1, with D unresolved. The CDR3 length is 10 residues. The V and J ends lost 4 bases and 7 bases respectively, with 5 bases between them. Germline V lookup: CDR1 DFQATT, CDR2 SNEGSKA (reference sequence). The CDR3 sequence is CSATLNEQFF. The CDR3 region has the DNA TGCAGTGCTACACTGAATGAGCAGTTCTTC.

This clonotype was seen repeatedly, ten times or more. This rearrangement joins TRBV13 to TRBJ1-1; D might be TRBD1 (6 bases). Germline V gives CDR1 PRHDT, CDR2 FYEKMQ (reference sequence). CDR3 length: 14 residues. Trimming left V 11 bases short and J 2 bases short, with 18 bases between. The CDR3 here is CASLLTGTNTEAFF. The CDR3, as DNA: TGTGCCTCGTTACTCACAGGGACTAACACTGAAGCTTTCTTT.

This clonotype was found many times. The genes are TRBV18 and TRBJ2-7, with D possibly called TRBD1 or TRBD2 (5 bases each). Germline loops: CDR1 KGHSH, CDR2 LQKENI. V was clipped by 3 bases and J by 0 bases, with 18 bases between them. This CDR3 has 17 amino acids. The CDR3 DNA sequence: TGTGCCAGCTCACCCCTTCGACCCGGGGCTGACTCCTACGAGCAGTACTTC. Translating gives CASSPLRPGADSYEQYF.

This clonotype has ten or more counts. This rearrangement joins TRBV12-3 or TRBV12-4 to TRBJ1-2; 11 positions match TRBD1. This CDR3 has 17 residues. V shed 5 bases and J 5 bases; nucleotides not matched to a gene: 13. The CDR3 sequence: CASSLRWDRGMEYGYTF. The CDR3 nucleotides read TGTGCCAGCAGTCTCCGATGGGACAGGGGGATGGAATATGGCTACACCTTC.

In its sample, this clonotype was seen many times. The CDR3 region has the DNA TGTGCCTGGTCTTTCACAGGGGAAACAGATACGCAGTATTTT. It is translated as CAWSFTGETDTQYF. The rearrangement links TRBV30 to TRBJ2-3; 7 bases map to TRBD1. Trimming took 5 bases from V and 3 from J; bases not matched to a gene: 8. CDR3 size: 14 residues. From germline, CDR1 is GTSNPN and CDR2 SVGIG (reference sequence). The whole variable domain, filled in from reference TRBV30 and TRBJ2-3, reads SQTIHQWPATLVQPVGSPLSLECTVEGTSNPNLYWYRQAAGRGLQLLFYSVGIGQISSEVPQNLSASRPQDRQFILSSKKLLLSDSGFYLCAWSFTGETDTQYFGPGTRLTVL.

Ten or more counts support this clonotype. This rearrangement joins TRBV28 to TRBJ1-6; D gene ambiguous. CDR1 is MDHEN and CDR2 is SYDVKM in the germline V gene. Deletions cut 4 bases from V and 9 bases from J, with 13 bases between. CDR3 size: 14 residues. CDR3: CASSSEIWSSPLHF. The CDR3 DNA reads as TGTGCCAGCAGTTCAGAGATTTGGAGTTCACCCCTCCACTTT.

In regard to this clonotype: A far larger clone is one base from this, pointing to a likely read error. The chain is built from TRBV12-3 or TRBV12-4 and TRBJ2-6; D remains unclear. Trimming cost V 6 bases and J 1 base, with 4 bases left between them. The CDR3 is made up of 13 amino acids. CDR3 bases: TGTGCCAGCAGACTATCTGGGGCCAACGTCCTGACTTTC. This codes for CASRLSGANVLTF.

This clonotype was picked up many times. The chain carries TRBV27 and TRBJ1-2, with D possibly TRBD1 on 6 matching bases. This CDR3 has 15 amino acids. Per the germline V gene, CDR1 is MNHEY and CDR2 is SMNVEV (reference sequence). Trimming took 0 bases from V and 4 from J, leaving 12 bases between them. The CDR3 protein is CASSLSLAGAYGYTF. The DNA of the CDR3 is TGTGCCAGCAGTTTATCCCTCGCAGGGGCCTATGGCTACACCTTC.

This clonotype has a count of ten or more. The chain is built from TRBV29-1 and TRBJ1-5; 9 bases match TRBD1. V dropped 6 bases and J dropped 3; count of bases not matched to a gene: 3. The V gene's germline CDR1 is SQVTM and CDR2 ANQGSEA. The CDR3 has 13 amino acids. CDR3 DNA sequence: TGCAGCGTGAGGACAGGGGACAATCAGCCCCAGCATTTT. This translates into CSVRTGDNQPQHF.

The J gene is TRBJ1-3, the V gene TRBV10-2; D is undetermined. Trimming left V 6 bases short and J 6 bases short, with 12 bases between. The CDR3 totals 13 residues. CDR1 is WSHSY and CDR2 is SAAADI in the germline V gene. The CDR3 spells CASSPEQINTIYF. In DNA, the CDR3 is TGCGCCAGCAGCCCCGAGCAGATAAACACCATATATTTT.

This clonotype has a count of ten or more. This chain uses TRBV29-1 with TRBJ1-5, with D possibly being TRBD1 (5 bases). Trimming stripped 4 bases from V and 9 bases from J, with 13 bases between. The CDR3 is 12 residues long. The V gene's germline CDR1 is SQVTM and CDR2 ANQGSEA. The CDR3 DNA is TGCAGCGTTGGCACAGGCGATGGGCCCCAGCATTTT. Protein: CSVGTGDGPQHF.

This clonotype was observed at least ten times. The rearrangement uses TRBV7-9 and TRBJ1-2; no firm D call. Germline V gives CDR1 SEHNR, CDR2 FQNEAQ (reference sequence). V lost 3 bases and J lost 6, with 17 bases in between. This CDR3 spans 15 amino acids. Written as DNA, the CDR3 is TGTGCCAGCAGCTTGTGGACTCTCAAAGAGGATGGCTACACCTTC. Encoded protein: CASSLWTLKEDGYTF.

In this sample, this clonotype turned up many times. The CDR3 DNA sequence: TGTGCCACCATACCGGGGCATCGGTTCTTC. It codes for CATIPGHRFF. The V and J genes are TRBV5-4 and TRBJ2-1; D is possibly TRBD1 or TRBD2 (5 bases each). Trimming stripped 9 bases from V and 15 bases from J, with 16 bases between. Germline CDR1 SGHNT, CDR2 YYREEE (reference sequence). This CDR3 spans 10 amino acids.

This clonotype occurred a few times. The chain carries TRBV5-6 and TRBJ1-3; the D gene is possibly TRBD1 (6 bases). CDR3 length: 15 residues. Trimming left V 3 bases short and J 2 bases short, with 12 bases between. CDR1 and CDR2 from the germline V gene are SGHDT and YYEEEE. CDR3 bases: TGTGCCAGCAGCTCACGCCGGGACACTGGAAACACCATATATTTT. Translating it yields CASSSRRDTGNTIYF.

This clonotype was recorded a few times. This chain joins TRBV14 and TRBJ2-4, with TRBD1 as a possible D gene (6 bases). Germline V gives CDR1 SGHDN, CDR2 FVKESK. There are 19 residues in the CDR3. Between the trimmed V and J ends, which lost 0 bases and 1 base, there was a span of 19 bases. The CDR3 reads CASSQEGETGQVAKNIQYF. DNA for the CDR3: TGTGCCAGCAGCCAAGAAGGAGAAACAGGGCAGGTGGCCAAAAACATTCAGTACTTC.

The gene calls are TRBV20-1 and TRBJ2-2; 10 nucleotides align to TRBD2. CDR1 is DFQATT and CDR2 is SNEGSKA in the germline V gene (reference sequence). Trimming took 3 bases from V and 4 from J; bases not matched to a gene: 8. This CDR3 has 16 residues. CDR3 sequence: CSASEEAGGLTGELFF. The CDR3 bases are TGCAGTGCTAGTGAGGAAGCGGGGGGGCTCACCGGGGAGCTGTTTTTT.

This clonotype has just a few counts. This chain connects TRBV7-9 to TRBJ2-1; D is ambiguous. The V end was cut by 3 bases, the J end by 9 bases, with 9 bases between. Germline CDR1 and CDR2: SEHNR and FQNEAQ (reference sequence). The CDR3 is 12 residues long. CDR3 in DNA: TGTGCCAGCAGCTTTTTGCCGGGTGAGCAGTTCTTC. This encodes CASSFLPGEQFF.

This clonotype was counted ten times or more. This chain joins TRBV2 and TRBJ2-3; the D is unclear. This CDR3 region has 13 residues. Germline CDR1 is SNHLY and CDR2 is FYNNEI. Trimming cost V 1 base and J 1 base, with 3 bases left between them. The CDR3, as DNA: TGTGCCAGCAGTGAAGTGGGCACAGATACGCAGTATTTT. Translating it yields CASSEVGTDTQYF.

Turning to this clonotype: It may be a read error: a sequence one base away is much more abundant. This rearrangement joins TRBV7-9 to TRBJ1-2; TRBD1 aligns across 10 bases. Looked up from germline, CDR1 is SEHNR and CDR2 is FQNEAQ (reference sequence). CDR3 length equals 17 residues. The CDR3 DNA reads TGTACCGGAATACCTCTGACAGGGGGCTTTTCTTCTCCTGGCTACACCTTC. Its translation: CTGIPLTGGFSSPGYTF.

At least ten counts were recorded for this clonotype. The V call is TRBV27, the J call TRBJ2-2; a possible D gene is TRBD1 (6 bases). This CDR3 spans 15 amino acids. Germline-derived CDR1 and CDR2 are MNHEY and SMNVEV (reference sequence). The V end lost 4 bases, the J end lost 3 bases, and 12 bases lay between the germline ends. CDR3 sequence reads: CASSSRGTDTGELFF. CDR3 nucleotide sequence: TGTGCCAGCAGTTCCAGGGGAACGGACACCGGGGAGCTGTTTTTT.

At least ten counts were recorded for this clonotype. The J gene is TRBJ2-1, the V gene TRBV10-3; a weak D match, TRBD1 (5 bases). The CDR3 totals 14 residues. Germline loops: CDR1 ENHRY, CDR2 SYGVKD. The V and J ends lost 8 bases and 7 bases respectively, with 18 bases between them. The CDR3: CAIGEAGIRNEQFF. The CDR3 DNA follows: TGTGCCATCGGGGAAGCAGGGATTAGAAATGAGCAGTTCTTC.